This TCR beta chain was recorded in a study of shared clonotypes between healthy human individuals. About this clone: Its target is unknown.

Notes on the study in general: Shared clonotypes across all four donors exceeded non-shared ones in generation probability.

Germline CDR1 SNHLY, CDR2 FYNNEI. The CDR3 extends over 15 amino acids. The ends were cut back, 2 bases at V and 4 bases at J, with 13 bases in the middle. The naive CD8 fraction comprised CD45RO-negative cells positively selected for CCR7 and excluded terminally differentiated effector memory CD45RA+ cells. Here immunoSEQ multiplex PCR was the method, and the copy in TCRdb shows in-frame clones only, minus some. The sample holds about 2 million clones; 85% to 95% are singletons and the top ten take roughly 1.2%. V is TRBV2 and J is TRBJ2-3; D possibly corresponds to TRBD1 (6 bases). The specimen was naive CD8+ T cells sorted from blood. This clonotype was obtained from a man younger than 30 in good health. In DNA, the CDR3 is TGTGCCAGCAGTGAACCAGGGGAAGGTGCAGATACGCAGTATTTT. It translates to CASSEPGEGADTQYF. The variable domain in full, completed from reference TRBV2 and TRBJ2-3, reads EPEVTQTPSHQVTQMGQEVILRCVPISNHLYFYWYRQILGQKVEFLVSFYNNEISEKSEIFDDQFSVERPDGSNFTLKIRSTKLEDSAMYFCASSEPGEGADTQYFGPGTRLTVL.